Below are 3 T cell receptor beta chains sequenced from a single sample in a study of blood T cell repertoires in COVID-19. TCRdb's table, derived via immunoSEQ multiplex PCR, lists solely in-frame clones and lacks some. The table records 350,000 to 450,000 clones, approximately 86% of them present only once. Sequencing used peripheral blood. These receptors came from a human donor in a cohort sampled during active COVID-19.

This clone was seen repeatedly, ten times or more. The V and J genes are TRBV5-6 and TRBJ1-4; 11 bases align to TRBD1. This CDR3 is built from 15 residues. Germline CDR1 is SGHDT and CDR2 is YYEEEE. With V trimmed by 7 bases and J by 5 bases, 7 bases remained unmatched. CDR3 bases: TGTGCCAGCGCTTTGGGGACAGGGGGAAATGAAAAACTGTTTTTT. Protein sequence: CASALGTGGNEKLFF.

CDR3 in DNA: TGTGCCAGCAGCGCCGGAACAGGGGGCTACTACAATGAGCAGTTCTTC. Translated: CASSAGTGGYYNEQFF. The chain uses TRBV9 and TRBJ2-1, with 9 bases aligning to TRBD1. The CDR3 contains 16 residues. CDR1 and CDR2 from the germline V gene are SGDLS and YYNGEE. V trimming: 3 bases; J trimming: 3 bases; junction bases outside the gene matches: 7.

This chain joins TRBV11-1 and TRBJ2-7, with D tentatively TRBD1 (6 bases). Trimming removed 7 bases from V and 10 bases from J, with 20 bases in between. Germline V gives CDR1 SGHAT, CDR2 FQDESV (reference sequence). This CDR3 spans 13 amino acids. The CDR3 DNA reads TGTGCCAGCACCCTGGCCCCAACAGGGAGACAGTACTTC. The encoded protein is CASTLAPTGRQYF.